The source of this T cell receptor (beta chain) is a study of spatial heterogeneity in lung cancer. At the level of the study: TCR and UMI combinations that were unique each appeared, on average, more than ten times in raw reads. Points from the study as a whole: At tumor resection, ubiquitous expanded TCRs were detected in blood more often than later.

TCRdb reanalysed the 5' RACE reads using MiXCR and keeps one entry per CDR3 protein. The data show tens of thousands of distinct CDR3 sequences, with about 12% seen just once and about 40% held by the top ten. The time point: sample taken at primary tumor resection. Unsorted whole RNA samples from tumor, nontumor lung or frozen PBMC were sequenced. This clonotype has just a few counts. Antigen unknown. V lost 5 bases, J lost 1 base, and 5 bases lay in between. Germline CDR1 reads MNHEY; CDR2 reads SVGEGT. The CDR3 covers 12 residues. The chain combines TRBV6-2 or TRBV6-3 with TRBJ1-1; D gene unclear. Material: PBMCs, obtained at surgery. The sequence was collected from a male donor with early-stage non-small cell lung cancer. CDR3 sequence: CASSAANTEAFF. In DNA form, the CDR3 reads TGTGCCAGCAGTGCAGCGAACACTGAAGCTTTCTTT.